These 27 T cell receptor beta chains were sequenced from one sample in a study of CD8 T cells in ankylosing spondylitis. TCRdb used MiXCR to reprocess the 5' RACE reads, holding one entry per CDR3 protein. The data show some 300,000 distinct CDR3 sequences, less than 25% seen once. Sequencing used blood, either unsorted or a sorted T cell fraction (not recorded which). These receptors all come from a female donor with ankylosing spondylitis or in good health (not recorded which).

This CDR3 is CASSPRSGVGDTQYF. Here the CDR3 DNA reads TGTGCCAGCTCACCGCGTAGCGGAGTGGGAGATACGCAGTATTTT. V is TRBV18 and J is TRBJ2-3; weak D call: TRBD2 (6 bases). V was clipped by 3 bases and J by 5 bases, with 15 bases between them. The CDR3 runs to 15 residues. Germline-derived CDR1 and CDR2 are KGHSH and LQKENI.

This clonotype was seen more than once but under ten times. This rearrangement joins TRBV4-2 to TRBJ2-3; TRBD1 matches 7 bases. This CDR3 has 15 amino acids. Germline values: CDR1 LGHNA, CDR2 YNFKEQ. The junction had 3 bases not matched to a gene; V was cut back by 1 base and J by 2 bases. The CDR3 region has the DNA TGTGCCAGCAGCCAAGGGGACAGAACCACAGATACGCAGTATTTT. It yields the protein CASSQGDRTTDTQYF.

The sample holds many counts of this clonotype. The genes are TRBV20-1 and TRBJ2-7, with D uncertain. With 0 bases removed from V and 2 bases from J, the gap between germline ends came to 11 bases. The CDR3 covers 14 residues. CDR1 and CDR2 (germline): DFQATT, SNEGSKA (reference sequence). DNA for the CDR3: TGCAGTGCTAGAGATTTCCAGAGGACCTACGAGCAGTACTTC. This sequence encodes CSARDFQRTYEQYF.

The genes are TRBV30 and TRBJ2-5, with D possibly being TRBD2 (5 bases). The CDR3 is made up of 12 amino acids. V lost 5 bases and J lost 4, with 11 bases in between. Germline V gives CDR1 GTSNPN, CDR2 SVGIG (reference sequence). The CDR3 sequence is CAWLEVGETQYF. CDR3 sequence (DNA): TGTGCCTGGCTGGAGGTCGGAGAGACCCAGTACTTC. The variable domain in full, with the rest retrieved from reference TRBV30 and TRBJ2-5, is SQTIHQWPATLVQPVGSPLSLECTVEGTSNPNLYWYRQAAGRGLQLLFYSVGIGQISSEVPQNLSASRPQDRQFILSSKKLLLSDSGFYLCAWLEVGETQYFGPGTRLLVL.

CDR3 coding DNA: TGTGCCAGCAGCTATATGCGAAAGGCGGGAGGCACTTACAATGAGCAGTTCTTC. Translated, it gives CASSYMRKAGGTYNEQFF. This chain links TRBV11-1 with TRBJ2-1; 8 positions match TRBD2. This CDR3 contains 18 residues. Germline lookup yields CDR1 SGHAT and CDR2 FQDESV (reference sequence). Losses at the gene ends were 4 bases for V and 4 bases for J; bases not matched to a gene: 15.

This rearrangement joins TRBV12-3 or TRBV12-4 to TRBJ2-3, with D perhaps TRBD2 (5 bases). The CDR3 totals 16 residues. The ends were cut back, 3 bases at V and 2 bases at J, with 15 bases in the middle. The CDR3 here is CASSLDGGTITDTQYF. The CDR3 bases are TGTGCCAGCAGTTTGGACGGAGGAACAATCACAGATACGCAGTATTTT.

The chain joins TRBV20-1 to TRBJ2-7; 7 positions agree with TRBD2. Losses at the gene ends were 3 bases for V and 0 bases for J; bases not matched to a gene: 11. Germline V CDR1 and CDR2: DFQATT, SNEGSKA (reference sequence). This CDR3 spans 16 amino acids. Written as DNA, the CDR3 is TGCAGTGCTAGTCCGGGAGGAGGAGGGTCCTCCTACGAGCAGTACTTC. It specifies CSASPGGGGSSYEQYF.

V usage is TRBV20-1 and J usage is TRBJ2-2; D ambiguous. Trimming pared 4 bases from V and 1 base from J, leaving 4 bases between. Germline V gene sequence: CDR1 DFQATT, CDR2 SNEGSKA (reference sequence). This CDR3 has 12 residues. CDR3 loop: CSAIENTGELFF. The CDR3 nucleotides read TGCAGTGCTATAGAGAACACCGGGGAGCTGTTTTTT.

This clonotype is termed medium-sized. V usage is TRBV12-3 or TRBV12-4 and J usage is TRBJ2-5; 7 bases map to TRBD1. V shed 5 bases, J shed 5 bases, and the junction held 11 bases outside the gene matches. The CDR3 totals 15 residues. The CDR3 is CASSPPQGLGETQYF. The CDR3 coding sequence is TGTGCCAGCAGTCCTCCACAGGGGCTGGGGGAGACCCAGTACTTC.

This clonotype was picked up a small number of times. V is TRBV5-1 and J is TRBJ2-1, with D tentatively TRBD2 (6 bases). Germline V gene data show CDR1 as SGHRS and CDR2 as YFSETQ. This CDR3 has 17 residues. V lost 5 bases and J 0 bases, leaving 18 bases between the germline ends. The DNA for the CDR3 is TGCGCCAGCAGTAACCAACCCTCTAGCGTCTCCTACAATGAGCAGTTCTTC. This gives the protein CASSNQPSSVSYNEQFF.

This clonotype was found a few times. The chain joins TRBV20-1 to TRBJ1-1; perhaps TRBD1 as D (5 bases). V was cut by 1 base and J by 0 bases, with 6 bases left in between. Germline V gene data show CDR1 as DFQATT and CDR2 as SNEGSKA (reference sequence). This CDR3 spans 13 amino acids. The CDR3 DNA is TGCAGTGCTAGAGTGGGGGTGAACACTGAAGCTTTCTTT. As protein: CSARVGVNTEAFF.

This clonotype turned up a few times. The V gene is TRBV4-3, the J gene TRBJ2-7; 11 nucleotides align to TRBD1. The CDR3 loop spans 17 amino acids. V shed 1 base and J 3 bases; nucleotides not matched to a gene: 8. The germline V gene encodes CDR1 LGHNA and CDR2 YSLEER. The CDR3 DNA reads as TGCGCCAGCAGCCAAGTGGGACAGGGGGAAAGGGGCTACGAGCAGTACTTC. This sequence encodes CASSQVGQGERGYEQYF.

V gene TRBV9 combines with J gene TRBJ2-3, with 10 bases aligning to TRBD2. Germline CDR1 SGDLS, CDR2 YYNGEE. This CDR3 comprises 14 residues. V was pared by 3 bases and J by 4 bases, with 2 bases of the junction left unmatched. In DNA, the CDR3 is TGTGCCAGCAGCGCTCTAGCGGGAGCAGATACGCAGTATTTT. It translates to CASSALAGADTQYF.

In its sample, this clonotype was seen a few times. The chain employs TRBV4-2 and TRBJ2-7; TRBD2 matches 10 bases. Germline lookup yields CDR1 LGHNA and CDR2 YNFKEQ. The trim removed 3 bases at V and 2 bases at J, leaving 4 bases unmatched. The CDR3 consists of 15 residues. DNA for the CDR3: TGTGCCAGCAGCCACGGGACTAGCGCGACCTACGAGCAGTACTTC. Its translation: CASSHGTSATYEQYF.

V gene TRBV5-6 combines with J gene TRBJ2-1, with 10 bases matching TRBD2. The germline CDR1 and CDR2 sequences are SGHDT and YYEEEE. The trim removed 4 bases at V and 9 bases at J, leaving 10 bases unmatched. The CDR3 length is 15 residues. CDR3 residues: CASSPKAGGLVEQFF. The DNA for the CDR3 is TGTGCCAGCAGCCCTAAAGCGGGAGGGCTGGTTGAGCAGTTCTTC.

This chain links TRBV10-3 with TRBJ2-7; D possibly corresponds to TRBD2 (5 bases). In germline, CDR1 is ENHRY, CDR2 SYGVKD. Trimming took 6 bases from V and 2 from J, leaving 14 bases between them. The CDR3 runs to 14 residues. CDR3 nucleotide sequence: TGTGCCATCAGGGAGGACGAAGCCCCCTACGAGCAGTACTTC. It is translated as CAIREDEAPYEQYF.

The CDR3 protein is CASTPGQGTNYGYTF. CDR3 DNA: TGTGCCAGCACCCCGGGACAGGGAACTAACTATGGCTACACCTTC. The chain combines TRBV6-1 with TRBJ1-2; 9 bases line up with TRBD1. Germline V gives CDR1 MNHNS, CDR2 SASEGT. The CDR3 runs to 15 residues. V lost 7 bases, J lost 0 bases, and 6 bases stayed unmatched.

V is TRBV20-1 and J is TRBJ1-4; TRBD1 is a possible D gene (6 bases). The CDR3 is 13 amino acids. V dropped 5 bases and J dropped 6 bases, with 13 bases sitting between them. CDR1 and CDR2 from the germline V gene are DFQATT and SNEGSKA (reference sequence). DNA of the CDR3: TGCAGTGCTCCCCCAGGGGTCCATGAAAAACTGTTTTTT. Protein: CSAPPGVHEKLFF.

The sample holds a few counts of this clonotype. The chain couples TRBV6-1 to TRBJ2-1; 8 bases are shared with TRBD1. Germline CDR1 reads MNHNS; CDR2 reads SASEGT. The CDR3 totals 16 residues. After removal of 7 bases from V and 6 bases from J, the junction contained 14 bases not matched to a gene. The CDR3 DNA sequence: TGTGCCAGCATATCAGGGAGGACAGGGTCGGGCAATGAGCAGTTCTTC. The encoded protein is CASISGRTGSGNEQFF.

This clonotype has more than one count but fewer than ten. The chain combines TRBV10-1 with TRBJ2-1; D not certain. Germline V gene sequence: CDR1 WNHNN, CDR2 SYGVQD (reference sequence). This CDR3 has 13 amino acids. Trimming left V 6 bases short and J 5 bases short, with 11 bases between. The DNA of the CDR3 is TGCGCCAGCAGGGCCGGGTCCAACAATGAGCAGTTCTTC. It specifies CASRAGSNNEQFF.

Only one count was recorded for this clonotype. Here the CDR3 reads CASSTMTGVGEQYF. For the CDR3, the DNA is TGTGCCAGCAGTACGATGACAGGGGTTGGGGAGCAGTACTTC. The chain carries TRBV6-1 and TRBJ2-7; 8 bases are a match to TRBD1. V shed 5 bases and J 7 bases; nucleotides not matched to a gene: 10. There are 14 residues in the CDR3. Per germline, CDR1 MNHNS and CDR2 SASEGT.

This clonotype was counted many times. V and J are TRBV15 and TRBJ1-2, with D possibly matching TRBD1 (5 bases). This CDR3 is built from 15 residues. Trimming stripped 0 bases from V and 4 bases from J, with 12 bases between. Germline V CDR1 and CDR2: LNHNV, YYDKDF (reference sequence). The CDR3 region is CATSRDLGVRYGYTF. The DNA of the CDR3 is TGTGCCACCAGCAGAGATTTGGGGGTCCGCTATGGCTACACCTTC.

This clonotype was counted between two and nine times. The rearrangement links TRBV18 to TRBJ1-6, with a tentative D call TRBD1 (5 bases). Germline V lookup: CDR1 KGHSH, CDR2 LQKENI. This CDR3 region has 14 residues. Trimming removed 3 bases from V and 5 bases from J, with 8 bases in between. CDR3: CASSPKTDNSPLHF. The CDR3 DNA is TGTGCCAGCTCACCCAAGACAGATAATTCACCCCTCCACTTT.

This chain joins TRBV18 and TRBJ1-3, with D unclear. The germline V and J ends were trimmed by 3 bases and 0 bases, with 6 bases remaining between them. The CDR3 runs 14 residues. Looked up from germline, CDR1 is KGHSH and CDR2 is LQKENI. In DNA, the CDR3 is TGTGCCAGCTCACCGGACCGCTCTGGAAACACCATATATTTT. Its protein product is CASSPDRSGNTIYF.

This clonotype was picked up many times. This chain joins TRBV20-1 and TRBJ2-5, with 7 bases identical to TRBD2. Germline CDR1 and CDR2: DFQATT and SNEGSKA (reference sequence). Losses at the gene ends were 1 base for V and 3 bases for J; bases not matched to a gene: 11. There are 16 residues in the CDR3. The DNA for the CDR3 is TGCAGTGCTAGAGTTGTAGCGGGCCACCTGGAAGAGACCCAGTACTTC. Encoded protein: CSARVVAGHLEETQYF.

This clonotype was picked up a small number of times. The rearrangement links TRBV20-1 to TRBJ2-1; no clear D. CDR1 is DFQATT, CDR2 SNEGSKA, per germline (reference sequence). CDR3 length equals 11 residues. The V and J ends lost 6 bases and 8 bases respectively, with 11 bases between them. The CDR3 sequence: CSARTRDEQFF. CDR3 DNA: TGCAGTGCCCGAACACGAGATGAGCAGTTCTTC.

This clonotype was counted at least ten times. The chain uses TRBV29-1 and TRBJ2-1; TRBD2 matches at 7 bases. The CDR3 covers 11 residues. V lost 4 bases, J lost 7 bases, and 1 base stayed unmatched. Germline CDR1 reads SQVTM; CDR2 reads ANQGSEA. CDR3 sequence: CSVAGRNEQFF. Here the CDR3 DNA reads TGCAGCGTTGCCGGGAGGAATGAGCAGTTCTTC.